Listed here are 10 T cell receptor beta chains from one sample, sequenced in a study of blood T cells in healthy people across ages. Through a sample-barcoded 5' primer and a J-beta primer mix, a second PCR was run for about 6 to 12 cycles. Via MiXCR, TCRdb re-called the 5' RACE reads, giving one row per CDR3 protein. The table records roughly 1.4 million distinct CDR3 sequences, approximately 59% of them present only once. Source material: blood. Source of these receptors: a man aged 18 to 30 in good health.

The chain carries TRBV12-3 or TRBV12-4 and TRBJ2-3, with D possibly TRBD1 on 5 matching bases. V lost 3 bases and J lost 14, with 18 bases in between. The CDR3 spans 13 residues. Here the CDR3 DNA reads TGTGCCAGCAGTTTGTCCCTTAGGGGCACGGCGTATTTT. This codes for CASSLSLRGTAYF.

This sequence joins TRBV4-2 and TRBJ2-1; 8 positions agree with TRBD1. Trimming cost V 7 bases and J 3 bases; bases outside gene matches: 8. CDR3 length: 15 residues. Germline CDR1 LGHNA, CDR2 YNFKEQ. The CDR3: CASTGGQDLYNEQFF. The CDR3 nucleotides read TGTGCCAGCACCGGGGGACAGGATCTCTACAATGAGCAGTTCTTC.

The CDR3 spells CASSSGTGGNEQYF. CDR3 nucleotide sequence: TGTGCCAGCAGTTCTGGGACAGGGGGTAACGAGCAGTACTTC. V is TRBV27 and J is TRBJ2-7, with 11 bases aligning to TRBD1. The CDR3 contains 14 residues. V shed 4 bases, J shed 5 bases, and the junction held 4 bases outside the gene matches. Germline assignment: CDR1 MNHEY and CDR2 SMNVEV (reference sequence).

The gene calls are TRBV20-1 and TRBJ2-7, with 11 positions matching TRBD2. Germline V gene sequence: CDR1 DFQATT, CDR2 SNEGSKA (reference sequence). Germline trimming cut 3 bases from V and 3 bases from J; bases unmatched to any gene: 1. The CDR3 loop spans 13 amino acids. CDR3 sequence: CSARTSGDYEQYF. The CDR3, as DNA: TGCAGTGCTAGGACTAGCGGGGACTACGAGCAGTACTTC.

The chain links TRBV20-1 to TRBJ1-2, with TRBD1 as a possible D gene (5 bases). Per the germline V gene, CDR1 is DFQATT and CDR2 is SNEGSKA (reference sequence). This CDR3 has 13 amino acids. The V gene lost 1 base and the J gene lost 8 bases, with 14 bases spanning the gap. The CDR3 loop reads CSARVPQGNGYTF. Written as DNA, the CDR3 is TGCAGTGCTAGAGTCCCCCAGGGTAACGGCTACACCTTC.

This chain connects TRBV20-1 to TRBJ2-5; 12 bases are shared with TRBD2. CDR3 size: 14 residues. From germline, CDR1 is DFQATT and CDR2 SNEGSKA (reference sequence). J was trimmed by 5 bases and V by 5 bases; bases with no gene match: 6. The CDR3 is CSARLAGEMETQYF. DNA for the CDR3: TGCAGTGCTCGACTAGCGGGAGAAATGGAGACCCAGTACTTC.

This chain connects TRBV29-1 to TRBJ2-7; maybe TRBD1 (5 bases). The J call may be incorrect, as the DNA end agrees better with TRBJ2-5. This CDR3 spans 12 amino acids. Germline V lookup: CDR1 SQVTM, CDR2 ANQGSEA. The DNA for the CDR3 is TGCAGCACCAATAGGGGTGGGGAGACCCAGTACTTC. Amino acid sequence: CSTNRGGETQYF.

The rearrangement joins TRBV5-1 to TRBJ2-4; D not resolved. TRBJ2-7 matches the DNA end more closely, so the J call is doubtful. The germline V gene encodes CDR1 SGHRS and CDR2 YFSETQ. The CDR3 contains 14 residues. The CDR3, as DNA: TGCGCCAGCAGCTTGGCCGAGTTAACGGACGAGCAGTACTTC. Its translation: CASSLAELTDEQYF.

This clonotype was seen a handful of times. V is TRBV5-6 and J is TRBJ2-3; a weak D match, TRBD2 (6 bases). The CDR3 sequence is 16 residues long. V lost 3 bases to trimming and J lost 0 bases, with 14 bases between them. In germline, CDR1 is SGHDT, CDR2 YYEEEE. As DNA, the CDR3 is TGTGCCAGCAGCTACAGATTCGGGGGAAGCACAGATACGCAGTATTTT. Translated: CASSYRFGGSTDTQYF.

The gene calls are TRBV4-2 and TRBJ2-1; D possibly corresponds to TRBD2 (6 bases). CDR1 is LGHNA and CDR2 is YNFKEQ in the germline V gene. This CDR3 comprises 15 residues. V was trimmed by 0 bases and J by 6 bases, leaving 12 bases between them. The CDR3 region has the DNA TGTGCCAGCAGCCAAGACGGGGGAACCTTCAATGAGCAGTTCTTC. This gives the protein CASSQDGGTFNEQFF.